These 2 T cell receptor beta chains came from one sample sequenced in a study of a mutant IDH1 vaccine in newly diagnosed glioma. Their cognate antigens are unknown. TCRdb keeps only in-frame clones here, not all; method: immunoSEQ multiplex PCR. The sample has approximately 41,000 clones, approximately 92% seen once. The time point denotes: week 35, safety follow-up. Doses consisted of 300 ug of mutant IDH1 20-mer peptide each, paired with topical imiquimod. Here the sequenced sample was PBMCs, taken from a glioma patient whose treatment included an IDH1 peptide vaccine. These receptors originate from a man between 40 and 49 years old with glioma.

This rearrangement joins TRBV6-1 to TRBJ2-1; 7 bases line up with TRBD2. J lost 1 base, V lost 5 bases, and 5 bases had no gene match. Germline loops: CDR1 MNHNS, CDR2 SASEGT. This CDR3 is built from 15 residues. In DNA, the CDR3 is TGTGCCAGCAGTAGGGACTACCGATCCTACAATGAGCAGTTCTTC. It specifies CASSRDYRSYNEQFF.

The CDR3 DNA reads as TGTGCCAGCAGCCTGACGGCGGGGGAGACCCAGTACTTC. It yields the protein CASSLTAGETQYF. J is TRBJ2-5 and V is TRBV5-6, with a weak D call TRBD2 (6 bases). V lost 4 bases to trimming and J lost 5 bases, with 12 bases between them. The CDR3 is made up of 13 amino acids. From germline, CDR1 is SGHDT and CDR2 YYEEEE.